Below, one TCR beta chain is given with its context. Its antigen is still unknown. The junction had 1 base not matched to a gene; V was cut back by 5 bases and J by 0 bases. This CDR3 region has 13 residues. Per the germline V gene, CDR1 is SQVTM and CDR2 is ANQGSEA. The entry originates in a study of neoadjuvant nivolumab and ipilimumab in lung cancer. Sequencing was performed with immunoSEQ multiplex PCR; in TCRdb, only in-frame clones are kept and a portion is missing. In the table there are tens of thousands of clones, approximately 90% of which are singletons. Study conclusions and caveats: TCR clonality did not significantly correlate with pathologic tumor regression. Pretherapy blood TCR richness correlated positively with resected tumor richness.

This sample comprised blood, obtained before neoadjuvant nivolumab, alone or with ipilimumab. The chain uses TRBV29-1 and TRBJ1-2, with TRBD1 matching 9 bases. The TCR originated in an adult with non-small cell lung cancer. Some clones in this sample may be carry-over from other donors' samples. CDR3 DNA sequence: TGCAGCGTTCGGACAGGGGCTAACTATGGCTACACCTTC. Its translation: CSVRTGANYGYTF.